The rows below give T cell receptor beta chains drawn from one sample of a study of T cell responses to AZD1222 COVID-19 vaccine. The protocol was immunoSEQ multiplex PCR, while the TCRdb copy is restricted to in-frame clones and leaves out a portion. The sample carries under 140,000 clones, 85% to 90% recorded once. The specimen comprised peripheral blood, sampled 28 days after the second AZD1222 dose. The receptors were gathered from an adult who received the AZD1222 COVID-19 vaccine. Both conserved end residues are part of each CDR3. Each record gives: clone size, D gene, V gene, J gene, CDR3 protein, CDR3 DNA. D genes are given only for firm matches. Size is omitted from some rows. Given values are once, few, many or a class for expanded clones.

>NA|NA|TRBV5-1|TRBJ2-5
CASSLGLGETQYF
TGCGCCAGCAGCTTGGGACTCGGGGAGACCCAGTACTTC
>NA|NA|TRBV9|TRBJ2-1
CASSGIALNEQFF
TGTGCCAGCAGTGGTATTGCCCTCAATGAGCAGTTCTTC
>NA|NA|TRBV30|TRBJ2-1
CAWSVLAIFAANEQFF
TGTGCCTGGAGTGTCCTGGCTATTTTTGCGGCCAATGAGCAGTTCTTC
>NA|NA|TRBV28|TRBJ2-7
CASAGNYEQYF
TGTGCCAGCGCGGGAAACTACGAGCAGTACTTC
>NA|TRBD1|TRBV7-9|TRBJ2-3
CASSAGTASTDTQYF
TGTGCCAGCAGCGCCGGGACAGCTAGCACAGATACGCAGTATTTT
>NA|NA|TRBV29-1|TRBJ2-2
CSVGGVEGAPGVVAGELFF
TGCAGCGTTGGGGGTGTGGAGGGGGCGCCCGGGGTCGTCGCCGGGGAGCTGTTTTTT
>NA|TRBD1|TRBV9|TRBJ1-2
CASSGGGSGGRGYTF
TGTGCCAGCAGCGGTGGAGGTTCAGGGGGGCGAGGCTACACCTTC
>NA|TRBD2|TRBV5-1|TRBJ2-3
CASSSRGDGDTQYF
TGCGCCAGCAGCTCACGGGGGGATGGAGATACGCAGTATTTT
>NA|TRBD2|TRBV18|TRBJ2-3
CASSPVPAGDTDTQYF
TGTGCCAGCTCACCTGTTCCAGCGGGGGATACAGATACGCAGTATTTT
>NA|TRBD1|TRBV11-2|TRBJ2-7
CASSLSLGTENYEQYF
TGTGCCAGCAGCTTATCCCTAGGGACAGAAAACTACGAGCAGTACTTC
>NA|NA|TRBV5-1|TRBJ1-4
CASSLVGDTKREKLFF
TGCGCCAGCAGCTTGGTCGGGGACACCAAGAGAGAAAAACTGTTTTTT
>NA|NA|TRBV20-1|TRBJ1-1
CSASKGGGVVNTEAFF
TGCAGTGCTAGTAAAGGGGGAGGAGTGGTAAACACTGAAGCTTTCTTT
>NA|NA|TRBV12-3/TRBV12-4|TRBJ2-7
CASSSFYEQYF
TGTGCCAGCAGCTCTTTTTACGAGCAGTACTTC
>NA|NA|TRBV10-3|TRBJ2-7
CAISPRGGREQYF
TGTGCCATCAGTCCCCGAGGAGGGCGCGAGCAGTACTTC
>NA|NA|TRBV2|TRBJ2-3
CARPARGKTDTQYF
TGTGCCAGACCAGCCCGCGGGAAGACAGATACGCAGTATTTT
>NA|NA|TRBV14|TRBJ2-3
CASSQEKYGWGTDTQYF
TGTGCCAGCAGCCAGGAAAAATACGGTTGGGGTACAGATACGCAGTATTTT
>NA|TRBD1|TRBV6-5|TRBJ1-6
CASSNRGDGNSPLHF
TGTGCCAGCAGTAACAGGGGAGATGGTAATTCACCCCTCCACTTT
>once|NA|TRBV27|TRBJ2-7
CASSYSGAPSYEQYF
TGTGCCAGCAGTTATTCAGGGGCCCCATCCTACGAGCAGTACTTC
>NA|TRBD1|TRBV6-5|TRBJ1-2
CASRGTGGRYGYTF
TGTGCCAGCAGGGGGACAGGGGGGCGGTATGGCTACACCTTC
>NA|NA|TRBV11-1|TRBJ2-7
CASSLARSGSPYEQYF
TGTGCCAGCAGCTTAGCGCGGAGCGGCTCTCCCTACGAGCAGTACTTC
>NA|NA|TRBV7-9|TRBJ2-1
CASSMTGVYNGQFF
TGTGCCAGCAGCATGACGGGGGTTTACAATGGGCAGTTCTTC
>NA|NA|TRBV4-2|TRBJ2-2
CASSRPSYSRELFF
TGTGCCAGCAGCCGGCCCTCTTATAGCCGGGAGCTGTTTTTT
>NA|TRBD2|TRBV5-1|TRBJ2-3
CASSYPAGGPDTQYF
TGCGCCAGCAGCTACCCAGCGGGAGGGCCAGATACGCAGTATTTT
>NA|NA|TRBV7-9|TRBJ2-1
CASRRQANEQFF
TGTGCCAGCAGAAGACAGGCAAATGAGCAGTTCTTC
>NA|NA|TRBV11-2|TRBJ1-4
CASSPRYATNEKLFF
TGTGCCAGCAGTCCCCGATATGCAACTAATGAAAAACTGTTTTTT
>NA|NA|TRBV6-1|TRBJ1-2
CASSEAMLMPGYGYTF
TGTGCCAGCAGTGAAGCTATGCTAATGCCAGGGTATGGCTACACCTTC
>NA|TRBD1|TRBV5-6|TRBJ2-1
CASSVDRGSNEQFF
TGTGCCAGCAGCGTGGACAGGGGTAGCAATGAGCAGTTCTTC
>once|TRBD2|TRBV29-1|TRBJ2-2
CSVAGGDRTSTGRVNTGELFF
TGCAGCGTTGCGGGAGGAGACCGAACGTCGACGGGTCGGGTTAACACCGGGGAGCTGTTTTTT
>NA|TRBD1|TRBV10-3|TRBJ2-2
CAIRRQGADTGELFF
TGTGCCATCAGACGACAGGGGGCGGACACCGGGGAGCTGTTTTTT
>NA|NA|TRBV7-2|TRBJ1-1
CASSALTGSLTEAFF
TGTGCCAGCAGCGCACTCACAGGGAGTTTGACTGAAGCTTTCTTT
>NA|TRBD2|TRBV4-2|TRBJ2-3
CASSQGGLALTDTQYF
TGTGCCAGCAGCCAAGGGGGACTAGCGCTCACAGATACGCAGTATTTT
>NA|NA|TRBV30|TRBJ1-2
CAWAQGGGGYTF
TGTGCCTGGGCGCAGGGAGGAGGCGGCTACACCTTC
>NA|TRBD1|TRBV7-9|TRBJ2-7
CASSLAGQGAGGGEQYF
TGTGCCAGCAGCTTAGCGGGACAGGGGGCCGGAGGGGGCGAGCAGTACTTC
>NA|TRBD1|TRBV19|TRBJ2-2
CASQPGQRNTGELFF
TGTGCCAGCCAACCGGGACAGAGAAACACCGGGGAGCTGTTTTTT
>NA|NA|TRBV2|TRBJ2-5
CASGRSALKETQYF
TGTGCCAGCGGACGGAGCGCCCTCAAAGAGACCCAGTACTTC
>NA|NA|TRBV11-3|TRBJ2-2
CASSLGGARTGELFF
TGTGCCAGCAGCTTAGGAGGGGCTCGCACCGGGGAGCTGTTTTTT
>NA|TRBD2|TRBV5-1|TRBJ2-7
CASSFPPGGSYEQYF
TGCGCCAGCAGCTTCCCCCCCGGGGGGTCCTACGAGCAGTACTTC
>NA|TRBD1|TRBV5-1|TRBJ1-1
CASSFLGQGGTEAFF
TGCGCCAGCAGCTTCCTCGGACAGGGGGGGACTGAAGCTTTCTTT
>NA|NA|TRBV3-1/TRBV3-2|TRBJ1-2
CASSRVLGARNGYTF
TGTGCCAGCAGCCGAGTACTGGGGGCGAGGAATGGCTACACCTTC
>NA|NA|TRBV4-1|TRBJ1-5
CASSPLGGRQPQHF
TGCGCCAGCAGCCCCCTAGGTGGGCGTCAGCCCCAGCATTTT
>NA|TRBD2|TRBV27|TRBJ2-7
CASSPWTSGYEQYF
TGTGCCAGCAGTCCCTGGACTAGCGGCTACGAGCAGTACTTC
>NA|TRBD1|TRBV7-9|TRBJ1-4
CASSLNRGVREKLFF
TGTGCCAGCAGCCTAAACAGGGGGGTTCGGGAAAAACTGTTTTTT
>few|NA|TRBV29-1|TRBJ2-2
CSGRRDSYTGELFF
TGCAGCGGGAGGCGGGACTCCTACACCGGGGAGCTGTTTTTT
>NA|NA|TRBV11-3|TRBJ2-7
CASSSNAWATRDEQYF
TGTGCCAGCAGTTCTAACGCTTGGGCCACGAGGGACGAGCAGTACTTC
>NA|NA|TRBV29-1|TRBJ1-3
CSVGVGGNTIYF
TGCAGCGTTGGAGTGGGCGGAAACACCATATATTTT
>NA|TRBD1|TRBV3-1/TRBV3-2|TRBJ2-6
CASSQDLGQGTGANVLTF
TGTGCCAGCAGCCAAGATCTTGGACAGGGTACTGGGGCCAACGTCCTGACTTTC